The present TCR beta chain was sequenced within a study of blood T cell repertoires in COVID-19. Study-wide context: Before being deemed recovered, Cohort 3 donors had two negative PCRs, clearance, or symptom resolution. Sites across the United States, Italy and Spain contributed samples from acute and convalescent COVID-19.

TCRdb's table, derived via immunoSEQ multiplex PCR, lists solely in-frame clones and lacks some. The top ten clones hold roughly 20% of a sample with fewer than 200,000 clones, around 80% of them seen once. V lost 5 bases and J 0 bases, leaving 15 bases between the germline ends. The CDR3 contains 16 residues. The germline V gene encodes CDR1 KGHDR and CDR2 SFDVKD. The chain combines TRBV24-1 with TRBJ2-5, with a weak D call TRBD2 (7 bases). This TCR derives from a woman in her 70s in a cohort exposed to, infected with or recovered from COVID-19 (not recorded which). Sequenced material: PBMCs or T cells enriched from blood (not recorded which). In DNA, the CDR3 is TGTGCCACCAGTGGGGGGGGCAGAGGGTACCAAGAGACCCAGTACTTC. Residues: CATSGGGRGYQETQYF.